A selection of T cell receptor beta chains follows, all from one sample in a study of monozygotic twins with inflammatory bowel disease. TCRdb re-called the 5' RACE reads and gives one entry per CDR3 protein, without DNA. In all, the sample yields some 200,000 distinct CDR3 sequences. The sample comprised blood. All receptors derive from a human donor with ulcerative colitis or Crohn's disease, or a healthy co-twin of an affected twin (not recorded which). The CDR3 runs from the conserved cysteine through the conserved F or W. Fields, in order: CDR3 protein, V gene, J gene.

CASSQDYLGLAGAAAKNIQYF,TRBV4-1,TRBJ2-4
CASNLELSYNEQFF,TRBV5-1,TRBJ2-1
CASSGSGGGSHEQYF,TRBV2,TRBJ2-7
CASTTEQGSEDTQYF,TRBV2,TRBJ2-3
CASSLTGPSQETQYF,TRBV5-1,TRBJ2-5
CASSLGDTYTGELFF,TRBV5-1,TRBJ2-2
CSVLTGSEAFF,TRBV29-1,TRBJ1-1
CSARGRAEAFF,TRBV20-1,TRBJ1-1
CASSSLGMEQYF,TRBV7-2,TRBJ2-7
CSVGDSLAGGLWDTQYF,TRBV29-1,TRBJ2-3
CASSPRSDSYNEQFF,TRBV18,TRBJ2-1
CASSLEPGRYSGNTIYF,TRBV5-5,TRBJ1-3
CASSRRPSQGRSYEQYF,TRBV11-2,TRBJ2-7
CASSPEGGSLGEQFF,TRBV5-1,TRBJ2-1
CASSQTGGYEQYF,TRBV18,TRBJ2-7
CASSSYTGNNEQFF,TRBV4-2,TRBJ2-1
CSDRRGVNGYTF,TRBV20-1,TRBJ1-2
CASSLDRGHSPLHF,TRBV11-2,TRBJ1-6
CASIPQGGLTDTQYF,TRBV7-8,TRBJ2-3
CSYRTSSGNTIYF,TRBV29-1,TRBJ1-3
CASSLDGTAQETQYF,TRBV5-1,TRBJ2-5
CASSQADRSYEQYF,TRBV7-6,TRBJ2-7
CASSKNPASTGELFF,TRBV5-1,TRBJ2-2
CSARRPSGGGVDTQYF,TRBV20-1,TRBJ2-3
CASSWDRVIAEAFF,TRBV6-5,TRBJ1-1
CASSEYPLANEQFF,TRBV25-1,TRBJ2-1